Listed below are T cell receptor beta chains from one sample, sequenced in a study of human T cells and chemical hapten exposure. MiXCR, applied by TCRdb to the RACE reads, yields one record per CDR3 protein. The sample includes under 450,000 distinct CDR3 sequences, approximately 5.1% of them seen just once. The sequences come from whole blood, collected in connection with sensitization to the hapten diphenylcyclopropenone (DPC). The receptors stem from a woman aged 45 to 65 with alopecia areata. Some clones in this sample may be carry-over from other donors' samples. Each CDR3 is given with its conserved first and last residue. D genes are given only for firm matches. Some rows mark clone size as missing; the rest say once, few, many or name a class of expanded clone.

>-|many|TRBV5-1|15|TRBJ1-1
TGCGCCAGCAGCTTGAGTGTACAGGGAGGAACTGAAGCTTTCTTT
CASSLSVQGGTEAFF
>TRBD2|-|TRBV7-2|17|TRBJ2-4
TGTGCCAGCAGCCCCCGGGGTAGCGGGGGGCGTGGAGACATTCAGTACTTC
CASSPRGSGGRGDIQYF
>-|few|TRBV6-5|15|TRBJ2-3
TGTGCCAGCAGCTTACAGGCCCCTAGCACAGATACGCAGTATTTT
CASSLQAPSTDTQYF
>-|many|TRBV27|14|TRBJ1-5
TGTGCCAGCAGTTTAGGGCCAACCAATCAGCCCCAGCATTTT
CASSLGPTNQPQHF
>TRBD1|many|TRBV6-6|14|TRBJ1-1
TGTGCCAGCAGTTTCCCCAGGGGGGGCACTGAAGCTTTCTTT
CASSFPRGGTEAFF
>TRBD2|many|TRBV7-9|16|TRBJ2-1
TGTGCCAGCAGCTTTCCCGCTAGCGGGGGGTTTAATGAGCAGTTCTTC
CASSFPASGGFNEQFF
>-|many|TRBV2|15|TRBJ2-5
TGTGCCAGCAGTGAAGCGCTTACTAGGCGCGAGACCCAGTACTTC
CASSEALTRRETQYF
>-|many|TRBV5-4|16|TRBJ2-2
TGTGCCAGCAGGGATTTAAGGGGGAGTGGAACCGGGGAGCTGTTTTTT
CASRDLRGSGTGELFF
>TRBD2|-|TRBV6-5|15|TRBJ2-7
TGTGCCAGCAGCGCCTGGGGAGGGCGAGGCGACGAGCAGTACTTC
CASSAWGGRGDEQYF
>TRBD1|many|TRBV29-1|16|TRBJ1-2
TGCAGCGCGCCCGCGGGACAGGGTGGTTCCAACTATGGCTACACCTTC
CSAPAGQGGSNYGYTF
>TRBD2|many|TRBV11-2|14|TRBJ2-3
TGTGCCAGCAGCTTTAGCGGGAGTGCAGATACGCAGTATTTT
CASSFSGSADTQYF
>-|few|TRBV25-1|16|TRBJ2-3
TGTGCCAGCAGTGAATCGGCGGGATTCGGCACAGATACGCAGTATTTT
CASSESAGFGTDTQYF
>TRBD1|many|TRBV29-1|14|TRBJ2-5
TGCAGCGTTGGGGACAGGGTCTGGGGAGAGACCCAGTACTTC
CSVGDRVWGETQYF
>-|many|TRBV7-9|14|TRBJ2-7
TGTGCCAGCACCGCGACCGGGACGTTATCCGAGCAGTACTTC
CASTATGTLSEQYF
>TRBD1|many|TRBV5-6|13|TRBJ2-7
TGTGCCAGCAGCTCCGGGACAGTCAACGAGCAGTACTTC
CASSSGTVNEQYF
>TRBD2|many|TRBV4-1|16|TRBJ2-3
TGCGCCAGCAGCCACCAGACTAGCGGATTCACAGATACGCAGTATTTT
CASSHQTSGFTDTQYF